This passage covers 10 T cell receptor beta chains from one sample sequenced in a study of cytomegalovirus exposure and HLA in healthy donors. Some clones are missing from TCRdb's copy, which holds only in-frame ones; the method was immunoSEQ multiplex PCR. The top ten hold about 2% of the sample, which has about 110,000 clones, 88% seen once. Sequencing used PBMCs. The source is a woman in her late teens or twenties in good health and CMV-seronegative.

The chain joins TRBV6-5 to TRBJ1-5; 8 nucleotides agree with TRBD1. There are 15 residues in the CDR3. The germline gives CDR1 MNHEY, CDR2 SVGAGI. Trimming took 6 bases from V and 5 from J; bases not matched to a gene: 9. CDR3 nucleotides: TGTGCCAGCAGGCAGGGGGCGGCCCGGCATCAGCCCCAGCATTTT. It translates to CASRQGAARHQPQHF.

The chain joins TRBV7-9 to TRBJ1-2; no clear D. The CDR3 loop spans 14 amino acids. Deletions cut 4 bases from V and 4 bases from J, with 13 bases between. In germline, CDR1 is SEHNR, CDR2 FQNEAQ (reference sequence). This chain's CDR3 is CASSSLPLAYGYTF. In DNA form, the CDR3 reads TGTGCCAGCAGCTCACTCCCCTTAGCCTATGGCTACACCTTC.

The J gene is TRBJ2-7, the V gene TRBV2; 9 bases match TRBD1. Per germline, CDR1 SNHLY and CDR2 FYNNEI. The CDR3 consists of 15 residues. With 6 bases clipped from V and 4 bases from J, the junction kept 10 bases outside the gene matches. CDR3 residues: CASSPGDRDFYEQYF. CDR3 DNA sequence: TGTGCCAGCAGCCCAGGGGACAGGGACTTTTACGAGCAGTACTTC.

This rearrangement joins TRBV18 to TRBJ2-3; 8 positions match TRBD2. Germline V lookup: CDR1 KGHSH, CDR2 LQKENI. CDR3 length equals 16 residues. V lost 6 bases, J lost 4 bases, and 12 bases stayed unmatched. The CDR3 region is CASSSSAGGRPDTQYF. The DNA of the CDR3 is TGTGCCAGCTCCTCATCGGCGGGGGGTCGTCCAGATACGCAGTATTTT.

The rearrangement links TRBV30 to TRBJ2-3; possibly TRBD1 for D (6 bases). CDR1 is GTSNPN, CDR2 SVGIG, per germline (reference sequence). The CDR3 has 13 residues. V shed 4 bases and J shed 5 bases, with 13 bases lying between them. The CDR3 loop reads CAWTLGAGDTQYF. The CDR3 nucleotides are TGTGCCTGGACCTTGGGGGCGGGAGATACGCAGTATTTT. Complete variable domain (other parts from reference TRBV30 and TRBJ2-3): SQTIHQWPATLVQPVGSPLSLECTVEGTSNPNLYWYRQAAGRGLQLLFYSVGIGQISSEVPQNLSASRPQDRQFILSSKKLLLSDSGFYLCAWTLGAGDTQYFGPGTRLTVL.

The rearrangement links TRBV30 to TRBJ2-7, with D maybe TRBD1 (6 bases). V was trimmed by 5 bases and J by 2 bases, leaving 13 bases between them. Germline lookup yields CDR1 GTSNPN and CDR2 SVGIG (reference sequence). The CDR3 is made up of 13 amino acids. CDR3 protein: CAWSNRAPYEQYF. DNA for the CDR3: TGTGCCTGGTCGAACAGGGCCCCCTACGAGCAGTACTTC.

V usage is TRBV9 and J usage is TRBJ2-1, with TRBD2 identical over 9 bases. Unmatched junction bases numbered 11, after V lost 0 bases and J lost 7 bases. In germline, CDR1 is SGDLS, CDR2 YYNGEE. The CDR3 runs to 17 residues. The CDR3 nucleotides read TGTGCCAGCAGCGTAGAAGTTAGCGGGAGATCGGTAAATGAGCAGTTCTTC. Translated, it gives CASSVEVSGRSVNEQFF. Full variable domain (missing parts from reference TRBV9 and TRBJ2-1): DSGVTQTPKHLITATGQRVTLRCSPRSGDLSVYWYQQSLDQGLQFLIQYYNGEERAKGNILERFSAQQFPDLHSELNLSSLELGDSALYFCASSVEVSGRSVNEQFFGPGTRLTVL.

The chain combines TRBV10-1 with TRBJ2-3, with 9 bases aligning to TRBD1. The CDR3 is made up of 17 amino acids. Looked up from germline, CDR1 is WNHNN and CDR2 is SYGVQD (reference sequence). J gave up 3 bases and V 2 bases, and 9 bases lay outside the gene matches. The CDR3 DNA sequence: TGCGCCAGCAGTGAGCCGGGACAGGGCTTAGGGACAGATACGCAGTATTTT. Amino acids: CASSEPGQGLGTDTQYF.

The genes are TRBV15 and TRBJ2-6, with TRBD1 matching 9 bases. Unmatched junction bases numbered 6, after V lost 8 bases and J lost 1 base. The CDR3 has 16 amino acids. The germline V gene encodes CDR1 LNHNV and CDR2 YYDKDF (reference sequence). CDR3 region: CATSGTGSSGANVLTF. Here the CDR3 DNA reads TGTGCCACCTCCGGGACAGGGTCATCTGGGGCCAACGTCCTGACTTTC.

The CDR3 reads CASSVASGSLDTQYF. As DNA, the CDR3 is TGCGCCAGCAGCGTAGCTAGCGGGTCTCTGGATACGCAGTATTTT. This chain uses TRBV5-1 with TRBJ2-3, with TRBD2 matching 8 bases. The CDR3 runs to 15 residues. CDR1 and CDR2 (germline): SGHRS, YFSETQ. J was trimmed by 6 bases and V by 4 bases; bases with no gene match: 10.